The T cell receptor (beta chain) described here comes from a study of T cells in Graves' hyperthyroidism and ophthalmopathy. Looked up from germline, CDR1 is SNHLY and CDR2 is FYNNEI. The length of the CDR3 is 12 residues. V lost 5 bases, J lost 8 bases, and 12 bases lay in between. This clonotype was seen ten or more times. The diagnoses drew upon clinical symptoms, serum thyroxine and TRAb, thyroid ultrasound and orbital computed tomography. Template material for amplifying TCR beta CDR3 regions consisted of RNA transcripts. When the TCR CDR3 underwent first-round RT-PCR, the HTBI primer set was used. TCRdb passed the multiplex PCR reads through MiXCR, listing each CDR3 protein once. Of approximately 560,000 distinct CDR3 sequences in the sample, 40% to 55% were seen once.

Sequencing was performed on peripheral blood or thyroid tissue (not recorded which). The source is a woman between 18 and 29 years old with Graves' hyperthyroidism. The chain combines TRBV2 with TRBJ1-2, with D hard to call. The CDR3 DNA sequence: TGTGCCAGCAGTCTCGATCGTCCAGGCTACACCTTC. Its protein is CASSLDRPGYTF.